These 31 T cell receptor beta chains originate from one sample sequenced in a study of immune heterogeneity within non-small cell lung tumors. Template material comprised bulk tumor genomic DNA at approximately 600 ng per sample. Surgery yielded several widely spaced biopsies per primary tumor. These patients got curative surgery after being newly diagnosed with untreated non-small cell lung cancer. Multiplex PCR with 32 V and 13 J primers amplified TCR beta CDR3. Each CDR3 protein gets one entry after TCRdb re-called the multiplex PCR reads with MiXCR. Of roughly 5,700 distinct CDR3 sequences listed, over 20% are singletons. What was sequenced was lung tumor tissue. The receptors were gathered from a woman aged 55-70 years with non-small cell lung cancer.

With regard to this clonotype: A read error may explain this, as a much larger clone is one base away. Here the CDR3 DNA reads TGTGCCAGCAGCGTAGCCGGAACTAGTGTATATGAGAAGTTCTTC. This encodes CASSVAGTSVYEKFF. This chain joins TRBV9 and TRBJ2-1; a possible D gene is TRBD2 (5 bases). Germline CDR1 SGDLS, CDR2 YYNGEE. This CDR3 contains 15 residues.

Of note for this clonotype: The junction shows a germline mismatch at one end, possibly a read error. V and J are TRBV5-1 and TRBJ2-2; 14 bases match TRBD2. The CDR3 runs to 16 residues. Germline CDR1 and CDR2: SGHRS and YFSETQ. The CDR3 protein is CDSSLGTSGSTGERFF. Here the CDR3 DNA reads TGCGACAGCAGCTTAGGGACTAGCGGGAGCACCGGGGAGCGGTTTTTT.

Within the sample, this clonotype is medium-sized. In DNA form, the CDR3 reads TGTGCCAGCAGCTTAACTGGGTACAATGAGCAGTTCTTC. It yields the protein CASSLTGYNEQFF. The chain carries TRBV7-3 and TRBJ2-1; no clear D. Germline values: CDR1 SGHTA, CDR2 FQGTGA. Trimming left V 0 bases short and J 4 bases short, with 4 bases between. The CDR3 is 13 residues long.

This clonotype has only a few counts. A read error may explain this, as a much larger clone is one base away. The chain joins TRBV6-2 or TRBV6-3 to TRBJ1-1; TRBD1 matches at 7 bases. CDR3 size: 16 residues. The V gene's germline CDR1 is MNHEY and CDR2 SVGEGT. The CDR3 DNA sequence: TGTGACAGCAGAAGGCAGGGGGAGTGGGTTGTGACTGAAGCTTTCTTT. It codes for CDSRRQGEWVVTEAFF.

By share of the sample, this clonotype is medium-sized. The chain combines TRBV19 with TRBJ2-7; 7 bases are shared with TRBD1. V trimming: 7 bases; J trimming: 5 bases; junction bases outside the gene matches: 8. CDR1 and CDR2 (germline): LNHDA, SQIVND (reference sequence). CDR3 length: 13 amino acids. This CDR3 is CASKRFGTDEQYF. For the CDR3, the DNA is TGTGCCAGTAAAAGATTCGGGACAGACGAGCAGTACTTC. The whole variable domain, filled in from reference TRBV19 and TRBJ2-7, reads DGGITQSPKYLFRKEGQNVTLSCEQNLNHDAMYWYRQDPGQGLRLIYYSQIVNDFQKGDIAEGYSVSREKKESFPLTVTSAQKNPTAFYLCASKRFGTDEQYFGPGTRLTVT.

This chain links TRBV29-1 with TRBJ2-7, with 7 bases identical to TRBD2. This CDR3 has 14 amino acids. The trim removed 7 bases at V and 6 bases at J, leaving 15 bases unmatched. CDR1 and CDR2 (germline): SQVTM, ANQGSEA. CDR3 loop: CSATRASTGGEQYF. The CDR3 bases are TGCAGCGCTACCCGGGCATCAACGGGAGGCGAGCAGTACTTC.

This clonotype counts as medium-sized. The chain's CDR3 is CASGRLDKYNEQFF. In DNA form, the CDR3 reads TGTGCCAGCGGTCGACTAGACAAATACAATGAGCAGTTCTTC. This chain links TRBV6-1 with TRBJ2-1, with a weak D call TRBD2 (6 bases). Trimming took 8 bases from V and 4 from J, leaving 15 bases between them. Per germline, CDR1 MNHNS and CDR2 SASEGT. The CDR3 loop spans 14 amino acids.

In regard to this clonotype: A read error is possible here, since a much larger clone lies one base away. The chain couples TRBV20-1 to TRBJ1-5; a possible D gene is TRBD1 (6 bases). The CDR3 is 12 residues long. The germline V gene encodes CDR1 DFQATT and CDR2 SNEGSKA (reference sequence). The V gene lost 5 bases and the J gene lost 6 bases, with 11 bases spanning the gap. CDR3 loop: CSAPGGVQPQHF. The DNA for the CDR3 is TGCAGTGCTCCGGGGGGCGTTCAGCCCCAGCATTTT.

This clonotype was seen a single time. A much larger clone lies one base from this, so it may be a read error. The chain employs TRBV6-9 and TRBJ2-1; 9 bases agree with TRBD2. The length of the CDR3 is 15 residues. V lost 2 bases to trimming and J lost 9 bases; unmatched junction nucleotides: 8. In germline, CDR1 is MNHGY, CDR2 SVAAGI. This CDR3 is CASSYRSSGKAEQFF. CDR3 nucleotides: TGTGCCAGCAGTTATCGGTCTAGCGGGAAAGCTGAGCAGTTCTTC.

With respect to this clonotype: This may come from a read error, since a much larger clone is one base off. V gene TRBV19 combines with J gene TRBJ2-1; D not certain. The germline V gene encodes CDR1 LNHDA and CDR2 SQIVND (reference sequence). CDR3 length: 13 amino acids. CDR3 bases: TGTGTCACCCCGCCAGGTTTCTCCAATGAGCAGTTCTTC. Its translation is CVTPPGFSNEQFF. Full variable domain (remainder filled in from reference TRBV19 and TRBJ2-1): DGGITQSPKYLFRKEGQNVTLSCEQNLNHDAMYWYRQDPGQGLRLIYYSQIVNDFQKGDIAEGYSVSREKKESFPLTVTSAQKNPTAFYLCVTPPGFSNEQFFGPGTRLTVL.

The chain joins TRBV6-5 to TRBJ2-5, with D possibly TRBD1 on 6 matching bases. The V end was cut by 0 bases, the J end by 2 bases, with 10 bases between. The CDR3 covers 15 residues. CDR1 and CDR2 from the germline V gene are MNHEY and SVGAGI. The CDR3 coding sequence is TGTGCCAGCAGTTACTCAGGGCAGGGGCAAGAGACCCAGTACTTC. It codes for CASSYSGQGQETQYF.

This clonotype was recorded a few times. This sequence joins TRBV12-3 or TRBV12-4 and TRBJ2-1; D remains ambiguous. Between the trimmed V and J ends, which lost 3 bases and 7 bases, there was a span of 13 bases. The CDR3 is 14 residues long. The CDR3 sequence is CASSFWARSNEQFF. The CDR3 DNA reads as TGTGCCAGCAGTTTTTGGGCTAGGTCTAATGAGCAGTTCTTC.

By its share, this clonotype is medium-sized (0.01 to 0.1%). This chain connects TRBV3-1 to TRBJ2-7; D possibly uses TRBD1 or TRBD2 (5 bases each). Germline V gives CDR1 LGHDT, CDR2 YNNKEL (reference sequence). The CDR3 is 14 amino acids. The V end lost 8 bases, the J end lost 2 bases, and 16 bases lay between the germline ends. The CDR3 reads CASRPGTVPYEQYF. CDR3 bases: TGTGCCAGCCGACCCGGGACGGTACCCTACGAGCAGTACTTC.

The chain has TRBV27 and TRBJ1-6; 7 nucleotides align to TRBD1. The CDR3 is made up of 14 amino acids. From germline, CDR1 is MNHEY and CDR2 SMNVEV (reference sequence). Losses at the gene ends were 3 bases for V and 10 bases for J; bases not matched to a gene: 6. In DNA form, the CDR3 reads TGTGCCAGCAGTTTCGGCAGGGGGAACTCACCCCTCCACTTT. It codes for CASSFGRGNSPLHF.

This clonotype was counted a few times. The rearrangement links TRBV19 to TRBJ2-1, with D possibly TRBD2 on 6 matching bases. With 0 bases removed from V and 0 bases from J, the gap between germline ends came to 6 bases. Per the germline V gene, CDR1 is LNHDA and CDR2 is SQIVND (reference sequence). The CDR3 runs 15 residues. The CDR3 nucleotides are TGTGCCAGTAGTATAGAGGGAGGCTCCTACAATGAGCAGTTCTTC. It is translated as CASSIEGGSYNEQFF.

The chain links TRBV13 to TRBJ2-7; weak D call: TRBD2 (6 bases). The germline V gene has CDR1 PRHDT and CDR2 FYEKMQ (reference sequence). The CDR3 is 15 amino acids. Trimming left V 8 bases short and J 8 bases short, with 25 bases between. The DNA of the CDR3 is TGTGCCAGCGGTGAGAGGGACTCCCTGGGTCAGAAGCAGTACTTC. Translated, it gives CASGERDSLGQKQYF.

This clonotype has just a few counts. CDR3 nucleotides: TGCAGTGCTAGCGCGACTCTAGCGGGAGCCTACAATGAGCAGTTCTTC. As protein: CSASATLAGAYNEQFF. J is TRBJ2-1 and V is TRBV20-1; 10 nucleotides line up with TRBD2. This CDR3 comprises 16 residues. After removal of 3 bases from V and 2 bases from J, the junction contained 7 bases not matched to a gene. Germline V gene lookup returns CDR1 DFQATT and CDR2 SNEGSKA (reference sequence).

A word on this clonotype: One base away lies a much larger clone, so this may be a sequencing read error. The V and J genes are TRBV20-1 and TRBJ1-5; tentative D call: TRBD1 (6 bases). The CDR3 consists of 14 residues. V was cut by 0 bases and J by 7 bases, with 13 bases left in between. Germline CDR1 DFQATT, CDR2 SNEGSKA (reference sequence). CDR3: CSAREDGGQQPQHF. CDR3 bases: TGCAGTGCTAGAGAGGACGGGGGGCAACAGCCCCAGCATTTT.

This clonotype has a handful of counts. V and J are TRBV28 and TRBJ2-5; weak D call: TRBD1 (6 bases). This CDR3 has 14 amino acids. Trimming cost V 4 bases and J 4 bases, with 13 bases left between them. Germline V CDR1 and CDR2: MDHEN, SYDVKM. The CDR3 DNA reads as TGTGCCAGCAGTTCAACCCCAGGGGCAGAGACCCAGTACTTC. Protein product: CASSSTPGAETQYF.

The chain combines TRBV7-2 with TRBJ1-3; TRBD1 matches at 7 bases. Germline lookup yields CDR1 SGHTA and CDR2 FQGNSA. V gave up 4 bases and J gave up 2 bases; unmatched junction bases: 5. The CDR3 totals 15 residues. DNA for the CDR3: TGTGCCAGCAGCTATGCCGGGACAGCTGGAAACACCATATATTTT. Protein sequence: CASSYAGTAGNTIYF.

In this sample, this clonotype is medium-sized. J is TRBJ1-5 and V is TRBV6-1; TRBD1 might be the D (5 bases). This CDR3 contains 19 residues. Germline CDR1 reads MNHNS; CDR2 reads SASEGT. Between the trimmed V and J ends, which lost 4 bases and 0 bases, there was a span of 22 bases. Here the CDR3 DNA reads TGTGCCAGCAGTGGTGTCGGGCAACATCAGGGACCTAGCAATCAGCCCCAGCATTTT. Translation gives CASSGVGQHQGPSNQPQHF.

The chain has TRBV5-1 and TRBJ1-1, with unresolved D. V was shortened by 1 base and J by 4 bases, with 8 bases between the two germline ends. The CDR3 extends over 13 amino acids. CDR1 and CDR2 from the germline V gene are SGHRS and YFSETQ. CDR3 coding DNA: TGCGCCAGCAGCTTGCGGGTGAGCACTGAAGCTTTCTTT. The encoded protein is CASSLRVSTEAFF.

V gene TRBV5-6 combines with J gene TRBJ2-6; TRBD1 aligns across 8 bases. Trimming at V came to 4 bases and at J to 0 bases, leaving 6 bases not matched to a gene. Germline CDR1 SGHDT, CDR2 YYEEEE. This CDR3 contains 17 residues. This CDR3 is CASSARTGRSGANVLTF. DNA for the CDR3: TGTGCCAGCAGCGCCAGGACAGGGCGCTCTGGGGCCAACGTCCTGACTTTC.

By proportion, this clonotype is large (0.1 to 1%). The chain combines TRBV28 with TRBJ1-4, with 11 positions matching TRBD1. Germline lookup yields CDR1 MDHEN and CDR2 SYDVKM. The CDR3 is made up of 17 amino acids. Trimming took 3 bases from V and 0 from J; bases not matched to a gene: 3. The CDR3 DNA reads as TGTGCCAGCAGTTTTTGGGACAGGGGGTCAACTAATGAAAAACTGTTTTTT. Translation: CASSFWDRGSTNEKLFF.

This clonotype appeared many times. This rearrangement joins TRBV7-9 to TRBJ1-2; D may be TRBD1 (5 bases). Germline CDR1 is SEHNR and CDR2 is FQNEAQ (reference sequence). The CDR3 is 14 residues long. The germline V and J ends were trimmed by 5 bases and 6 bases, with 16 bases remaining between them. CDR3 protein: CASSQGPQQDGYTF. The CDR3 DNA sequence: TGTGCCAGCAGCCAGGGACCCCAGCAGGATGGCTACACCTTC.

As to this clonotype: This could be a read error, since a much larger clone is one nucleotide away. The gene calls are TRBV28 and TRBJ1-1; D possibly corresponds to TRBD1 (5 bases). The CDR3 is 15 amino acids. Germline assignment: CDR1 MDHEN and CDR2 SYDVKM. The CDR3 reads CASRRLGVGNTESFF. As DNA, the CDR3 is TGTGCCAGCAGGCGATTGGGGGTAGGGAACACTGAATCTTTCTTT.

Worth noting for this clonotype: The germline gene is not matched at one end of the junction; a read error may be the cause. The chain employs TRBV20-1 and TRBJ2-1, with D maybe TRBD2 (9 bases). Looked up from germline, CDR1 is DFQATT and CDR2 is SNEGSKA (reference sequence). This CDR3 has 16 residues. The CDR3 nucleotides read TGCAGTGCCAGAGGACAGGGACTAGCTACTTACAATGAGCAGTTCTTC. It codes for CSARGQGLATYNEQFF.

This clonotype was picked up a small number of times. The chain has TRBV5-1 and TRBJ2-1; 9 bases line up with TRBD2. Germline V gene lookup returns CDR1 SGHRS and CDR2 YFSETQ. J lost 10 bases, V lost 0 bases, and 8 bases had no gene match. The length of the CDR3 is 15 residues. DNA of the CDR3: TGCGCCAGCAGCTTGGATGGGCGGGAGGGGGGGGAGCAGTTCTTC. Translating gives CASSLDGREGGEQFF.

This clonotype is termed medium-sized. CDR3 protein: CASSPWTSGRGEQYF. In nucleotides, the CDR3 is TGTGCCAGCAGCCCCTGGACTAGCGGGAGGGGAGAGCAGTACTTC. The chain uses TRBV14 and TRBJ2-7; 15 bases align to TRBD2. Germline values: CDR1 SGHDN, CDR2 FVKESK. This CDR3 comprises 15 residues. The V gene end was trimmed by 4 bases and the J gene end by 7 bases; junction bases not matched to a gene: 5. The whole variable domain, remainder taken from reference TRBV14 and TRBJ2-7, is EAGVTQFPSHSVIEKGQTVTLRCDPISGHDNLYWYRRVMGKEIKFLLHFVKESKQDESGMPNNRFLAERTGGTYSTLKVQPAELEDSGVYFCASSPWTSGRGEQYFGPGTRLTVT.

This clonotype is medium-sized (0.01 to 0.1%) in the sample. The CDR3 sequence is CASSIGSLTGELFF. CDR3 nucleotide sequence: TGTGCCAGTAGTATTGGCTCTCTCACCGGGGAGCTGTTTTTT. The chain couples TRBV19 to TRBJ2-2; D is uncertain. This CDR3 has 14 residues. Germline V gene sequence: CDR1 LNHDA, CDR2 SQIVND (reference sequence). Trimming left V 3 bases short and J 4 bases short, with 9 bases between.

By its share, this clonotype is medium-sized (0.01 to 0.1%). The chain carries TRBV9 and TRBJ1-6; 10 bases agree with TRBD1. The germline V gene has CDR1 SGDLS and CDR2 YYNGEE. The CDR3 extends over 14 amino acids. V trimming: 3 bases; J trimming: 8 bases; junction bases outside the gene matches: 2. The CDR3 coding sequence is TGTGCCAGCAGCGCCGGGACAGGGGATTCACCCCTCCACTTT. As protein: CASSAGTGDSPLHF.